The source of this T cell receptor (beta chain) is a study of cytomegalovirus exposure and HLA in healthy donors. The PCR had 60 Vbeta and 13 Jbeta primers. Libraries were prepared by immunoSEQ multiplex PCR; TCRdb keeps only in-frame clonotypes and omits some of them. The sample records about 130,000 clones, more than 80% being singletons. CDR1 and CDR2 from the germline V gene are SEHNR and FQNEAQ (reference sequence). Losses at the gene ends were 3 bases for V and 1 base for J; bases not matched to a gene: 2. This CDR3 spans 14 amino acids. This clone occurred a few times. The chain carries TRBV7-9 and TRBJ1-1, with 7 bases matching TRBD1. This clonotype was sampled from a man younger than 45 in good health and CMV-seronegative. The sequencing input was PBMCs. The chain's CDR3 is CASSFGQANTEAFF. The CDR3 coding sequence is TGTGCCAGCAGCTTTGGACAGGCGAACACTGAAGCTTTCTTT.